This T cell receptor (beta chain) is drawn from a study of shared clonotypes between healthy human individuals. Study-level results: Naive subsets generally exceeded memory subsets in estimated richness.

Germline V gives CDR1 MNHNS, CDR2 SASEGT. The CDR3 loop spans 16 amino acids. Trimming stripped 4 bases from V and 2 bases from J, with 16 bases between. About this clone itself: Antigen: not known.

Here immunoSEQ multiplex PCR was the method, and the copy in TCRdb shows in-frame clones only, minus some. The profile shows some 2,000,000 clones, 90% to 96% of them singletons. The chain carries TRBV6-1 and TRBJ2-3, with a tentative D call TRBD2 (5 bases). This sequence originates from a man between 18 and 35 years old in good health. The source material was naive CD4+ T cells sorted from blood. As for subset: CD45RA+ positively selected. In DNA form, the CDR3 reads TGTGCCAGCAGTGCTCCGGGATATGGGAACACAGATACGCAGTATTTT. This sequence encodes CASSAPGYGNTDTQYF.